The 32 T cell receptor beta chains reported below all come from one sample, sequenced in a study of early stage breast cancer tumors. TCRdb's table, derived via immunoSEQ multiplex PCR, lists solely in-frame clones and lacks some. The table records 12,000 to 15,000 clones, about 81% of them present only once. The sample was normal breast tissue next to the tumor. The receptors were sampled from a person aged 30 to 40 with breast cancer.

Points on this clone: One end of the junction fails to match germline, which may point to a read error. The V call is TRBV4-1, the J call TRBJ2-2, with 7 nucleotides matching TRBD1. There are 16 residues in the CDR3. CDR1 is MGHRA and CDR2 is YSYEKL in the germline V gene. The CDR3 bases are TGCGCCAGCAGCCAAAGACAGGGACCCAACAGCGGGGAGCTGTTTTTT. Translating it yields CASSQRQGPNSGELFF.

This sequence joins TRBV5-1 and TRBJ2-1; TRBD2 matches at 9 bases. Unmatched junction bases numbered 5, after V lost 0 bases and J lost 4 bases. The CDR3 covers 16 residues. The germline gives CDR1 SGHRS, CDR2 YFSETQ. The CDR3 nucleotides are TGCGCCAGCAGCTTGGCCCAAGCGGGAGGTTACAATGAGCAGTTCTTC. As protein: CASSLAQAGGYNEQFF.

The V gene is TRBV27, the J gene TRBJ2-5, with unresolved D. Trimming cost V 2 bases and J 1 base, with 8 bases left between them. This CDR3 has 14 residues. Germline CDR1 MNHEY, CDR2 SMNVEV (reference sequence). CDR3 DNA: TGTGCCAGCAGTTTAAAAGCAATCCAAGAGACCCAGTACTTC. Protein product: CASSLKAIQETQYF.

This clone came up a few times. This chain uses TRBV19 with TRBJ2-1; the match to TRBD2 covers 10 bases. Germline CDR1 reads LNHDA; CDR2 reads SQIVND (reference sequence). Trimming removed 0 bases from V and 4 bases from J; junction bases left unmatched: 6. This CDR3 is built from 17 residues. Here the CDR3 DNA reads TGTGCCAGTAGTATAGATAAGGCTAGCGGGAGTTACAATGAGCAGTTCTTC. This codes for CASSIDKASGSYNEQFF.

The chain carries TRBV29-1 and TRBJ2-1; D gene unclear. V lost 4 bases and J 8 bases, leaving 3 bases between the germline ends. The CDR3 covers 9 residues. Germline values: CDR1 SQVTM, CDR2 ANQGSEA. In DNA form, the CDR3 reads TGCAGCGTTGGTTATGAGCAGTTCTTC. This sequence encodes CSVGYEQFF.

The gene calls are TRBV7-9 and TRBJ1-1; the D is unclear. The germline CDR1 and CDR2 sequences are SEHNR and FQNEAQ (reference sequence). The CDR3 extends over 16 amino acids. V gave up 6 bases and J gave up 0 bases, with 17 bases separating them. DNA of the CDR3: TGTGCCAGCAGAAGCCCCCAGACCGGAATGAACACTGAAGCTTTCTTT. It is translated as CASRSPQTGMNTEAFF.

The chain combines TRBV6-4 with TRBJ2-6; maybe TRBD1 (6 bases). This CDR3 contains 16 residues. The germline CDR1 and CDR2 sequences are MRHNA and SNTAGT. V shed 0 bases and J shed 0 bases, with 6 bases lying between them. As DNA, the CDR3 is TGTGCCAGCAGTGACTCGGACAGCTCTGGGGCCAACGTCCTGACTTTC. Protein sequence: CASSDSDSSGANVLTF.

The genes are TRBV11-2 and TRBJ2-3; TRBD1 agrees at 7 bases. This CDR3 comprises 15 residues. J was trimmed by 1 base and V by 4 bases; bases with no gene match: 5. Per the germline V gene, CDR1 is SGHAT and CDR2 is FQNNGV. Here the CDR3 DNA reads TGTGCCAGCAGCTACAGGGGTTTGGGCACAGATACGCAGTATTTT. It is translated as CASSYRGLGTDTQYF.

The chain employs TRBV7-3 and TRBJ2-5; 13 nucleotides agree with TRBD2. The J segment lost 5 bases and the V segment lost 5 bases, leaving 5 bases of the junction unmatched. There are 15 residues in the CDR3. Germline CDR1 SGHTA, CDR2 FQGTGA. The CDR3 coding sequence is TGTGCCAGCAGCCGACTAGCGGGAGGCGGTGAGACCCAGTACTTC. Encoded protein: CASSRLAGGGETQYF.

CDR3 nucleotide sequence: TGCGCCAGCAGCTTGGAACTTACGAACACTGAAGCTTTCTTT. Amino acids: CASSLELTNTEAFF. The chain couples TRBV5-1 to TRBJ1-1; D uncertain. V was clipped by 0 bases and J by 1 base, with 7 bases between them. The CDR3 covers 14 residues. Germline CDR1 reads SGHRS; CDR2 reads YFSETQ.

This clone was observed a handful of times. J is TRBJ2-7 and V is TRBV27; D may be TRBD1 (5 bases). Trimming pared 5 bases from V and 2 bases from J, leaving 10 bases between. Germline V gene data show CDR1 as MNHEY and CDR2 as SMNVEV (reference sequence). This CDR3 contains 13 residues. DNA for the CDR3: TGTGCCAGCAGTGTCCAGGGTACCTACGAGCAGTACTTC. Protein: CASSVQGTYEQYF.

The chain recombines TRBV15 with TRBJ2-2; TRBD2 aligns across 9 bases. Germline lookup yields CDR1 LNHNV and CDR2 YYDKDF (reference sequence). Trimming took 3 bases from V and 4 from J; bases not matched to a gene: 9. CDR3 size: 17 residues. CDR3 coding DNA: TGTGCCACCAGCAGGGGGGCGGGAGGGCCTGGCACCGGGGAGCTGTTTTTT. As protein: CATSRGAGGPGTGELFF.

This rearrangement joins TRBV7-9 to TRBJ2-1, with 11 nucleotides matching TRBD2. The CDR3 consists of 16 residues. Germline V gene data show CDR1 as SEHNR and CDR2 as FQNEAQ (reference sequence). The ends lost 0 bases at V and 3 bases at J; junction bases unmatched: 1. The CDR3 reads CASSLASGRGYNEQFF. Written as DNA, the CDR3 is TGTGCCAGCAGCTTAGCTAGCGGGAGGGGCTACAATGAGCAGTTCTTC.

The chain couples TRBV4-1 to TRBJ2-7; D might be TRBD2 (6 bases). V was clipped by 2 bases and J by 4 bases, with 21 bases between them. Germline CDR1 reads MGHRA; CDR2 reads YSYEKL. The CDR3 consists of 17 residues. The CDR3, as DNA: TGCGCCAGCAGCCAATTCCGGGCCCGTCTAGCGAGGTACGAGCAGTACTTC. Translating gives CASSQFRARLARYEQYF.

The chain combines TRBV4-2 with TRBJ2-3, with D perhaps TRBD2 (5 bases). V lost 0 bases to trimming and J lost 2 bases, with 12 bases between them. The CDR3 covers 16 residues. Germline CDR1 reads LGHNA; CDR2 reads YNFKEQ. The chain's CDR3 is CASSQEHRGYTDTQYF. The CDR3 DNA follows: TGTGCCAGCAGCCAAGAACACCGGGGATACACAGATACGCAGTATTTT.

This chain links TRBV18 with TRBJ1-2, with D hard to call. Per the germline V gene, CDR1 is KGHSH and CDR2 is LQKENI. The CDR3 runs 17 residues. V was trimmed by 0 bases and J by 0 bases, leaving 14 bases between them. The CDR3 nucleotides read TGTGCCAGCTCACCACCATCGAACTTAGGATCTAACTATGGCTACACCTTC. Its protein is CASSPPSNLGSNYGYTF.

J is TRBJ2-3 and V is TRBV5-1; TRBD2 agrees at 11 bases. Germline V gene lookup returns CDR1 SGHRS and CDR2 YFSETQ. The CDR3 runs 17 residues. The junction had 7 bases not matched to a gene; V was cut back by 3 bases and J by 1 base. The CDR3 DNA sequence: TGCGCCAGCAGCTGGAAAACGGGACTAGCGGGCACAGATACGCAGTATTTT. This encodes CASSWKTGLAGTDTQYF.

For the CDR3, the DNA is TGTGCCAGCAGTGAAGAGGGGACGAGCTCCTACAATGAGCAGTTCTTC. Amino acid sequence: CASSEEGTSSYNEQFF. The chain has TRBV2 and TRBJ2-1; D assignment may be TRBD1 or TRBD2 (5 bases each). Between the trimmed V and J ends, which lost 1 base and 0 bases, there was a span of 10 bases. This CDR3 has 16 residues. CDR1 and CDR2 (germline): SNHLY, FYNNEI.

The rearrangement joins TRBV6-6 to TRBJ1-1, with D unresolved. V lost 6 bases, J lost 1 base, and 12 bases lay in between. Germline V gene data show CDR1 as MNHNY and CDR2 as SVGAGI (reference sequence). This CDR3 has 14 amino acids. CDR3 sequence (DNA): TGTGCCAGCAGATACCTTGGAGGGAACACTGAAGCTTTCTTT. Encoded protein: CASRYLGGNTEAFF.

This CDR3 reads CAGDREKAFF. CDR3 DNA: TGTGCCGGGGACAGGGAAAAAGCTTTCTTT. This chain connects TRBV30 to TRBJ1-1, with 9 bases fitting TRBD1. Germline loops: CDR1 GTSNPN, CDR2 SVGIG (reference sequence). This CDR3 is 10 amino acids long. Unmatched junction bases numbered 4, after V lost 8 bases and J lost 9 bases.

V is TRBV19 and J is TRBJ1-4; D is perhaps TRBD1 (6 bases). The CDR3 length is 15 residues. Looked up from germline, CDR1 is LNHDA and CDR2 is SQIVND (reference sequence). V shed 7 bases and J shed 2 bases, with 14 bases lying between them. CDR3 nucleotide sequence: TGTGCCAGTAAGGGTACAGGGCGGACTAATGAAAAACTGTTTTTT. It codes for CASKGTGRTNEKLFF.

J is TRBJ2-2 and V is TRBV19; D may be TRBD1 (5 bases). V shed 5 bases and J shed 1 base, with 8 bases lying between them. The CDR3 consists of 14 residues. Germline V gene lookup returns CDR1 LNHDA and CDR2 SQIVND (reference sequence). The CDR3 spells CASSGARNTGELFF. CDR3 in DNA: TGTGCCAGTAGTGGGGCACGGAACACCGGGGAGCTGTTTTTT.

Only a few counts were recorded for this clone. V and J are TRBV19 and TRBJ2-3; a possible D gene is TRBD2 (5 bases). V lost 8 bases to trimming and J lost 6 bases, with 15 bases between them. Germline CDR1 reads LNHDA; CDR2 reads SQIVND (reference sequence). The CDR3 is made up of 13 amino acids. The CDR3 DNA follows: TGTGCCAGTCGGGGTCAAAACGGGGATACGCAGTATTTT. This codes for CASRGQNGDTQYF.

The chain carries TRBV4-3 and TRBJ2-7; D not certain. The germline V gene encodes CDR1 LGHNA and CDR2 YSLEER. The length of the CDR3 is 13 residues. Trimming took 3 bases from V and 3 from J, leaving 9 bases between them. This chain's CDR3 is CASSQDRYYEQYF. CDR3 sequence (DNA): TGCGCCAGCAGCCAGGACCGATACTACGAGCAGTACTTC.

Remarks on this clone: A junction boundary mismatches the germline segment, possibly from a read error. J is TRBJ2-7 and V is TRBV7-7; 10 bases fit TRBD1. The germline gives CDR1 SSHAT, CDR2 FNYEAQ (reference sequence). The CDR3 covers 14 residues. Written as DNA, the CDR3 is TGTGCTAGCAGCCCCGGGACAGGGGCGGGCGAGCAGTACTTC. This sequence encodes CASSPGTGAGEQYF.

CDR3 loop: CASSQQIESEQFF. In DNA form, the CDR3 reads TGTGCCAGCAGCCAACAAATCGAGAGTGAGCAGTTCTTC. The chain carries TRBV14 and TRBJ2-1; D remains ambiguous. Looked up from germline, CDR1 is SGHDN and CDR2 is FVKESK. Trimming pared 2 bases from V and 9 bases from J, leaving 11 bases between. The CDR3 totals 13 residues.

The genes are TRBV4-3 and TRBJ1-2; D may be TRBD1 (6 bases). This CDR3 has 14 amino acids. V was cut by 8 bases and J by 7 bases, with 20 bases left in between. Germline V gives CDR1 LGHNA, CDR2 YSLEER. The CDR3 coding sequence is TGCGCCAGCTTGGCTTTTTGGGGGCTAGGTGGCTACACCTTC. Translation gives CASLAFWGLGGYTF.

A single count supports this clone. The rearrangement joins TRBV25-1 to TRBJ1-1; weak D call: TRBD1 (5 bases). The ends were cut back, 1 base at V and 3 bases at J, with 15 bases in the middle. Germline CDR1 MGHDK, CDR2 SYGVNS. The CDR3 contains 16 residues. CDR3 protein: CASSEFDGRGHTEAFF. The DNA for the CDR3 is TGTGCCAGCAGTGAATTTGACGGGAGGGGCCACACTGAAGCTTTCTTT.

The J gene is TRBJ1-1, the V gene TRBV18; D is possibly TRBD1 (5 bases). Trimming left V 4 bases short and J 0 bases short, with 6 bases between. The CDR3 extends over 13 amino acids. Germline values: CDR1 KGHSH, CDR2 LQKENI. In DNA form, the CDR3 reads TGTGCCAGCTCACAAGGGGTGAACACTGAAGCTTTCTTT. Translating it yields CASSQGVNTEAFF.

The chain employs TRBV2 and TRBJ1-3; D possibly corresponds to TRBD1 (5 bases). This CDR3 is 15 amino acids long. V shed 6 bases and J shed 2 bases, with 14 bases lying between them. CDR1 and CDR2 (germline): SNHLY, FYNNEI. The CDR3 bases are TGTGCCAGCAGCCGTAATGGGGGAACTGGAAACACCATATATTTT. Its translation: CASSRNGGTGNTIYF.

The V and J genes are TRBV29-1 and TRBJ2-2; D not certain. The CDR3 runs 13 residues. Trimming took off 5 bases at V and 0 bases at J, with 7 bases between the two ends. Looked up from germline, CDR1 is SQVTM and CDR2 is ANQGSEA. CDR3: CSVSRTNTGELFF. The CDR3 nucleotides are TGCAGCGTTAGTAGGACGAACACCGGGGAGCTGTTTTTT.

This chain uses TRBV5-5 with TRBJ2-7; tentatively, D is TRBD2 (6 bases). Trimming cost V 3 bases and J 6 bases, with 16 bases left between them. The CDR3 length is 14 residues. CDR1 and CDR2 from the germline V gene are SGHKS and YYEKEE (reference sequence). The CDR3 here is CASSSRRDMGEQYF. Here the CDR3 DNA reads TGTGCCAGCAGCTCTCGGAGGGATATGGGCGAGCAGTACTTC. Based on the CDR3 plus reference TRBV5-5 and TRBJ2-7, the full variable domain is DAGVTQSPTHLIKTRGQQVTLRCSPISGHKSVSWYQQVLGQGPQFIFQYYEKEERGRGNFPDRFSARQFPNYSSELNVNALLLGDSALYLCASSSRRDMGEQYFGPGTRLTVT.